The rows below give T cell receptor beta chains drawn from one sample of a study of shared clonotypes between healthy human individuals. Assay: immunoSEQ multiplex PCR; the TCRdb copy retains only in-frame clones and omits some. The table includes a few million clones, about 92% detected once. The sample was naive CD4+ T cells from PBMCs. These receptors all come from a man younger than 30 in good health. Some clones in this sample may be carry-over from other donors' samples. CDR3s include the opening cysteine and the closing phenylalanine or tryptophan. The D gene is left open where the match is weak. Not all rows give a size; the values are once, few, many and, for expanded clones, a class.

d_gene | j_gene | abundance | v_gene | CDR3aa | CDR3nt
NA | TRBJ1-2 | NA | TRBV11-2 | CASSLGDGYTF | TGTGCCAGCAGCTTAGGGGATGGCTACACCTTC
NA | TRBJ1-1 | NA | TRBV18 | CASSPRAGSDTEAFF | TGTGCCAGCTCACCGAGAGCCGGATCGGACACTGAAGCTTTCTTT
NA | TRBJ2-1 | NA | TRBV19 | CASSRAGEQFF | TGTGCCAGTAGTAGAGCGGGTGAGCAGTTCTTC
TRBD1 | TRBJ1-4 | NA | TRBV5-6 | CASSQGGTNYEKLFF | TGTGCCAGCAGTCAGGGGGGCACCAATTATGAAAAACTGTTTTTT
TRBD2 | TRBJ2-1 | NA | TRBV7-8 | CASSYKAGGPYNEQFF | TGTGCCAGCAGCTATAAAGCGGGAGGACCTTACAATGAGCAGTTCTTC
NA | TRBJ1-5 | NA | TRBV28 | CASIFSWQRSGQPQHF | TGTGCCAGCATATTCTCGTGGCAGCGAAGCGGTCAGCCCCAGCATTTT
NA | TRBJ2-2 | few | TRBV10-1 | CASSATEGMEGTGELFF | TGCGCCAGCAGTGCGACCGAGGGGATGGAAGGCACCGGGGAGCTGTTTTTT
NA | TRBJ2-2 | NA | TRBV4-1 | CASSLDGNTGELFF | TGCGCCAGCAGCCTGGACGGGAACACCGGGGAGCTGTTTTTT
NA | TRBJ1-4 | NA | TRBV15 | CATSREGRVEKLFF | TGTGCCACCAGCAGAGAGGGGCGGGTTGAAAAACTGTTTTTT
NA | TRBJ2-5 | once | TRBV5-4 | CASSQDRQETQYF | TGTGCCAGCAGCCAGGACAGACAAGAGACCCAGTACTTC
NA | TRBJ1-5 | NA | TRBV18 | CASSPETGGGQPQHF | TGTGCCAGCTCACCTGAGACGGGAGGTGGTCAGCCCCAGCATTTT
NA | TRBJ2-1 | NA | TRBV5-4 | CASSLVWRDYNEQFF | TGTGCCAGCAGCTTGGTTTGGCGGGACTACAATGAGCAGTTCTTC
NA | TRBJ2-3 | few | TRBV7-9 | CASSLAVDTQYF | TGTGCCAGCAGCTTAGCTGTAGATACGCAGTATTTT
NA | TRBJ1-1 | once | TRBV7-2 | CASSLAGGEAFF | TGTGCCAGCAGCTTAGCTGGTGGGGAAGCTTTCTTT
NA | TRBJ1-1 | once | TRBV28 | CASRRSSANTEAFF | TGTGCCAGCAGGCGGAGTTCGGCGAACACTGAAGCTTTCTTT
TRBD1 | TRBJ2-7 | NA | TRBV15 | CATSRLRDRSYEQYF | TGTGCCACCAGCAGACTGCGGGACAGGTCCTACGAGCAGTACTTC
TRBD2 | TRBJ2-5 | NA | TRBV4-1 | CASNRGREEETQYF | TGCGCCAGCAACCGCGGGAGAGAAGAAGAGACCCAGTACTTC
TRBD1 | TRBJ1-4 | NA | TRBV5-6 | CASSVTGWANEKLFF | TGTGCCAGCAGCGTGACAGGGTGGGCTAATGAAAAACTGTTTTTT
TRBD1 | TRBJ2-7 | NA | TRBV19 | CASSIEGTGRGEQYF | TGTGCCAGTAGTATAGAAGGGACAGGGCGGGGCGAGCAGTACTTC
TRBD2 | TRBJ2-1 | NA | TRBV28 | CASSLRLASSYNEQFF | TGTGCCAGCAGTTTACGACTAGCGAGCTCCTACAATGAGCAGTTCTTC
NA | TRBJ1-5 | NA | TRBV10-3 | CAATGPNQPQHF | TGTGCCGCCACAGGTCCCAATCAGCCCCAGCATTTT
TRBD1 | TRBJ1-5 | NA | TRBV15 | CATSRAGTGNQPQHF | TGTGCCACCAGCAGAGCGGGGACAGGCAATCAGCCCCAGCATTTT
TRBD1 | TRBJ1-2 | once | TRBV28 | CASSLWTGANYGYTF | TGTGCCAGCAGTTTATGGACAGGGGCTAACTATGGCTACACCTTC
NA | TRBJ1-4 | NA | TRBV5-1 | CASSPAVWAGAEKLFF | TGCGCCAGCAGCCCGGCCGTATGGGCAGGCGCCGAAAAACTGTTTTTT
TRBD2 | TRBJ2-7 | NA | TRBV5-6 | CASSPLGGSTSYEQYF | TGTGCCAGCAGCCCCTTGGGGGGGTCTACCTCCTACGAGCAGTACTTC
TRBD2 | TRBJ2-7 | NA | TRBV4-2 | CASSQDLAGEGEQYF | TGTGCCAGCAGCCAAGATCTAGCGGGAGAAGGCGAGCAGTACTTC
NA | TRBJ2-5 | NA | TRBV5-4 | CASSLDSRRGLETQYF | TGTGCCAGCAGCTTGGACAGCCGACGGGGCCTAGAGACCCAGTACTTC
NA | TRBJ2-3 | NA | TRBV2 | CASMGGPRSADTQYF | TGTGCCAGCATGGGGGGACCCCGGAGTGCGGATACGCAGTATTTT
NA | TRBJ2-2 | NA | TRBV29-1 | CSVELARGGNTGELFF | TGCAGCGTTGAATTGGCGAGAGGGGGGAACACCGGGGAGCTGTTTTTT
TRBD2 | TRBJ2-1 | NA | TRBV11-2 | CASSLAWPAGGRHNEQFF | TGTGCCAGCAGCTTAGCGTGGCCGGCGGGAGGGCGGCACAATGAGCAGTTCTTC
TRBD1 | TRBJ2-2 | NA | TRBV5-6 | CASSKTGAARLTGELFF | TGTGCCAGCAGCAAGACAGGGGCCGCGCGCCTGACCGGGGAGCTGTTTTTT
NA | TRBJ2-5 | NA | TRBV6-6 | CASSYPYQETQYF | TGTGCCAGCAGTTACCCGTACCAAGAGACCCAGTACTTC
NA | TRBJ1-1 | NA | TRBV27 | CASSQFGGGSMKAFF | TGTGCCAGCAGCCAGTTTGGGGGGGGCAGCATGAAAGCTTTCTTT